What follows describes a single TCR beta chain. Its antigen target is currently unknown. Base qualities are not recorded, but no much larger clone differs from it by a single base. The immunoSEQ hsTCRB v3.0 assay was used at survey level resolution to sequence the TRB variable region. The target sequencing depth for TRB was roughly 35,000-50,000 T-cell genomes per sample. Pooled TRB libraries were sequenced on an Illumina MiSeq with a v3 150-cycle kit. For the original study's pipeline: Analysis of repertoires was carried out in R inside a reproducible Nextflow workflow spanning QC, data transformation and analysis. LymphoSeq2, an R package for AIRR-Seq data exploration, was used to implement custom analyses. Several samples that yielded fewer than 5000 total TRB sequences were excluded, so that approximately 200 HIV repertoires were analyzed. Among the 170 to 200 retained HIV repertoires, around 60 were collected before ART initiation and about 130 were collected after ART initiation. Each repertoire was downsampled to 5000 TRB nucleotide sequences, and summary statistics were averaged across 100 downsampling iterations. Only TRB sequences with CDR3 regions of at least seven amino acids were retained for analysis. A Shannon entropy-derived clonality score and the Gini coefficient were used to measure diversity. In the repertoire networks, any two of the top 5000 CDR3 amino acid sequences were linked whenever the two sequences differed by an edit distance of one. Antigen specificity groups and MHC restriction were predicted for TRB CDR3 amino acid sequences with GLIPH2. To flag known associations with CMV, EBV, HIV or tissue antigens, CDR3 amino acid sequences were compared against VDJdb and McPAS-TCR. Pre-ART, post-ART and control groups were compared with Wilcoxon signed-rank tests and Holm-Bonferroni correction. The table comes from immuneACCESS by way of TCRdb, which keeps in-frame sequences with V and J called. Part of the clones is missing from these tables; in studies checked, under half for an unresolved V gene and the rest for unknown reasons. V and J calls and clone size are as listed in that table; D and trimming were resolved from the DNA. The sample yields approximately 22,000 clones; around 84% were counted once. The ten largest clones represent nearly 3.5% of the sample.

Participants were included only if at least one PBMC sample before ART initiation and at least two post-ART samples were available. Every participant with HIV received treatment in the United States of America. Before DNA extraction, cryopreserved samples of 1-10 million PBMC were thawed and washed. At the time of the earliest PBMC sample, participants with HIV were aged between roughly 20 and 60 years. Per participant, PBMC samples came from 1-4 timepoints prior to ART initiation and 2-8 timepoints following ART initiation, for a median of 7 samples. Serial HIV viral load, CD4+ T-cell count, ART history and demographic data were obtained for every participant. A Qiagen kit on a QIAcube was used to extract genomic DNA from unsorted PBMC, with samples processed in batches of 12. This sample stems from a study of long-term antiretroviral therapy in people with HIV (dated by TCRdb to the early 2020s). Concerning the study at large: The earliest samples were collected approximately a decade before the 2015 WHO recommendation for immediate ART, a period when ART was typically delayed until CD4 counts fell. Whether ART initiation and durable HIV suppression were associated with changes in peripheral blood TRB repertoire composition and diversity was tested in a retrospective serial study. A total of around 190 cryopreserved PBMC samples came from 25 to 35 adults with confirmed HIV infection and were collected serially over a mean of roughly six years (range 1-12). Eleven of the 30 participants with HIV were female. No cross-contamination during QIAcube processing was seen in test extractions of a monoclonal T-cell line run alongside roughly 30 polyclonal samples. General study outcomes and caveats: Starting ART was linked to a significant rise in TRB diversity, yet even after long-term ART the diversity remained significantly lower than in transplant donor controls. The samples span the years 2004 to 2017, and the ART regimens used at that time may not be as effective as current regimens. Because pre-ART samples had limited cell numbers, profiling was done on unsorted PBMC rather than on sorted CD4+ and CD8+ T cells. No data were available on ART adherence, viral resistance or therapy changes, limiting inferences about post-ART repertoire changes. Because PBMC availability was limited, only the TCR beta chain was sequenced, with no alpha chain pairing. HIV repertoires had narrower CDR3 length ranges than controls, and the network structure suggested an antigen-experienced repertoire that shifted only slightly toward naive after ART. At every time point, the repertoire was dominated by expanded TRB clones first identified before ART initiation, although this dominance fluctuated and, in many PLHIV, declined after ART.

From the germline V gene, CDR1 is MGHDK and CDR2 is SYGVNS. Trimming accounts for 0 bases at V and 15 bases at J, while the number of junction bases matched to no gene is 7. The CDR3 runs 13 amino acids, cysteine and phenylalanine included. CDR3 DNA is the only sequence kept; it has 39 bases, read in frame from the first base. The input for sequencing was unsorted PBMCs, taken 1.9 years after starting antiretroviral therapy. The TCR comes from a woman between 45 and 65 years old with HIV. The rearrangement combines TRBV25-1 with TRBJ1-5, and 8 bases in between align with TRBD1. The CDR3: CASSEYGQGAWHF. The DNA is as follows: TGTGCCAGCAGTGAATACGGGCAGGGGGCTTGGCATTTT.